The 19 T cell receptor beta chains reported below all come from one sample, sequenced in a study of breast tumors, draining lymph nodes, adjacent tissues. Breast cancer patients provided tissue from their axillary draining lymph nodes. TCRdb ran MiXCR on the multiplex PCR reads and lists one entry per CDR3 protein. Counted here are about 220,000 distinct CDR3 sequences, roughly a third occurring once; the ten biggest clones make up 3% to 4%. The sequencing sample was made of axillary lymph node tissue. The receptors originated from a female donor with breast cancer. Some clones in this sample may be carry-over from other donors' samples.

This clonotype showed up many times. At one boundary the junction diverges from the germline segment, which might be a read error. The chain links TRBV7-7 to TRBJ2-5; 12 bases fit TRBD2. This CDR3 comprises 16 residues. The germline CDR1 and CDR2 sequences are SSHAT and FNYEAQ (reference sequence). The CDR3: CASSSGTSGRQETQYF. The DNA of the CDR3 is TGTGCTAGCAGCTCCGGGACTAGCGGGCGCCAAGAGACCCAGTACTTC.

For this clonotype: One end of the junction fails to match germline, which may point to a read error. The V and J genes are TRBV11-2 and TRBJ2-2; the D gene is possibly TRBD2 (6 bases). This CDR3 has 15 residues. Germline V lookup: CDR1 SGHAT, CDR2 FQNNGV. CDR3: CASSLVHGPTGGLFF. CDR3 sequence (DNA): TGTGCCAGCAGCTTAGTACATGGGCCCACCGGGGGGCTGTTTTTT.

On this clonotype itself: A clone one base away is much larger, so this may be a read error. V and J are TRBV6-1 and TRBJ1-4, with TRBD1 as a possible D gene (5 bases). V was shortened by 7 bases and J by 6 bases, with 15 bases between the two germline ends. CDR3 size: 14 residues. Germline V lookup: CDR1 MNHNS, CDR2 SASEGT. The CDR3 spells CASNRRGSYEKLFF. CDR3 nucleotides: TGTGCCAGCAACCGACGGGGCAGTTATGAAAAACTGTTTTTT.

The CDR3 nucleotides read TGTGCCAGCAGCTTAGACCGGGGATCCGGCGAGCAGTACTTC. Translated, it gives CASSLDRGSGEQYF. The rearrangement uses TRBV11-3 and TRBJ2-7; D might be TRBD2 (5 bases). The CDR3 has 14 amino acids. V was clipped by 0 bases and J by 6 bases, with 12 bases between them. Germline V gene lookup returns CDR1 SGHNT and CDR2 YENEEA.

CDR3 in DNA: TGTGCCAGCAGCTTTGGGACTAGCGGGGGCTACGAGCAGTACTTC. Protein product: CASSFGTSGGYEQYF. The V and J genes are TRBV11-3 and TRBJ2-7; 14 positions agree with TRBD2. The CDR3 length is 15 residues. V lost 3 bases, J lost 3 bases, and 1 base stayed unmatched. Germline CDR1 SGHNT, CDR2 YENEEA.

V usage is TRBV19 and J usage is TRBJ2-6; D unresolved. The CDR3 is made up of 16 amino acids. From germline, CDR1 is LNHDA and CDR2 SQIVND (reference sequence). Trimming cost V 4 bases and J 0 bases, with 10 bases left between them. CDR3 in amino acids: CASSTLQRSGANVLTF. The CDR3 nucleotides are TGTGCCAGTAGTACTTTACAGCGCTCTGGGGCCAACGTCCTGACTTTC. Full variable domain (outside the CDR3, taken from reference TRBV19 and TRBJ2-6): DGGITQSPKYLFRKEGQNVTLSCEQNLNHDAMYWYRQDPGQGLRLIYYSQIVNDFQKGDIAEGYSVSREKKESFPLTVTSAQKNPTAFYLCASSTLQRSGANVLTFGAGSRLTVL.

In the case of this clonotype: This sequence may be a read error, since a much larger clone differs from it by one base. The chain links TRBV11-2 to TRBJ1-3; maybe TRBD1 (5 bases). Germline CDR1 reads SGHAT; CDR2 reads FQNNGV. The CDR3 runs to 16 residues. Trimming shortened V by 4 bases and J by 0 bases, and 13 bases separated the two germline ends. This CDR3 reads CASSYGTSPSGNTIYF. The CDR3 region has the DNA TGTGCCAGCAGCTACGGGACTTCCCCCTCTGGAAACACCATATATTTT.

The table lists this clonotype with a few counts. This could be a read error, since a much larger clone is one nucleotide away. This chain uses TRBV7-2 with TRBJ2-5; 7 positions agree with TRBD1. CDR3 length equals 15 residues. CDR1 SGHTA and CDR2 FQGNSA come from the germline V gene. CDR3 DNA sequence: TGTGCCAGCAGCTTAGAGGGGGCGTACCAAGAGACCCAGCACTTC. Its translation is CASSLEGAYQETQHF.

Note on this clonotype: Germline is not matched at one junction end, which may reflect a read error. The chain uses TRBV6-5 and TRBJ2-2; TRBD2 aligns across 8 bases. The CDR3 loop spans 16 amino acids. Germline lookup yields CDR1 MNHEY and CDR2 SVGAGI. The CDR3 DNA reads as TGTGCCAGCAAGCCGGGGGCGGGAGGTCGAACCGGGGAGCTGTTATTT. Its translation is CASKPGAGGRTGELLF.

The table lists this clonotype with many counts. The chain employs TRBV19 and TRBJ2-1; 8 nucleotides line up with TRBD2. CDR1 is LNHDA and CDR2 is SQIVND in the germline V gene (reference sequence). The CDR3 extends over 13 amino acids. J lost 6 bases, V lost 10 bases, and 8 bases had no gene match. The CDR3 DNA follows: TGTGCCACCGCGACTAGCGATCTCAATGAGCAGTTCTTC. Encoded protein: CATATSDLNEQFF.

This clonotype showed up many times. This chain joins TRBV5-5 and TRBJ1-4; D is unclear. Between the trimmed V and J ends, which lost 3 bases and 7 bases, there was a span of 16 bases. The CDR3 covers 15 residues. Germline V lookup: CDR1 SGHKS, CDR2 YYEKEE (reference sequence). DNA for the CDR3: TGTGCCAGCAGCTACCTCGTGGTGGAAAGTGAAAAACTGTTTTTT. Its protein product is CASSYLVVESEKLFF.

The rearrangement links TRBV6-6 to TRBJ1-2, with D unclear. The CDR3 has 13 amino acids. Germline lookup yields CDR1 MNHNY and CDR2 SVGAGI (reference sequence). Trimming stripped 10 bases from V and 8 bases from J, with 20 bases between. CDR3 nucleotide sequence: TGTGCCATCAGGAGACTAGTGGTAGAAGGCTACACCTTC. This codes for CAIRRLVVEGYTF.

Concerning this clonotype: A much larger clone differs from this one at a single base, so this may be a read error. The rearrangement joins TRBV6-1 to TRBJ1-3; D uncertain. The CDR3 is made up of 12 amino acids. CDR1 is MNHNS, CDR2 SASEGT, per germline. V was pared by 6 bases and J by 8 bases, with 11 bases between. The CDR3 protein is CASSQCLDTIYF. The CDR3 DNA sequence: TGTGCCAGCAGCCAGTGCTTAGACACCATATATTTT.

The sample holds many counts of this clonotype. This chain connects TRBV10-3 to TRBJ1-5; D gene ambiguous. The germline V gene has CDR1 ENHRY and CDR2 SYGVKD. This CDR3 region has 17 residues. V lost 0 bases and J lost 4, with 16 bases in between. The chain's CDR3 is CAISESWAAVGNQPQHF. The DNA for the CDR3 is TGTGCCATCAGTGAGTCGTGGGCAGCGGTCGGGAATCAGCCCCAGCATTTT.

The sample holds one count of this clonotype. The final CDR3 position lacks the conserved phenylalanine or tryptophan, pointing to a likely read error. It is unclear where the CDR3 begins or ends on the DNA, so no DNA is shown, and the CDR3 is as TCRdb lists it. The CDR3 reads CASSFGQA. This chain joins TRBV11-2 and TRBJ2-7; the D call in the table, TRBD1, was not verified against the DNA. CDR1 and CDR2 (germline): SGHAT, FQNNGV. Including both end residues, the CDR3 is 8 amino acids long.

This clonotype was recorded at least ten times. This rearrangement joins TRBV3-1 to TRBJ1-4; a possible D gene is TRBD1 (5 bases). V lost 2 bases and J 7 bases, leaving 11 bases between the germline ends. The CDR3 loop spans 14 amino acids. Germline CDR1 is LGHDT and CDR2 is YNNKEL (reference sequence). The CDR3 bases are TGTGCCAGCAGCCAACAGGGTGGAGGTGAAAAACTGTTTTTT. Amino acids: CASSQQGGGEKLFF.

This clonotype occurred a few times. The V call is TRBV6-1, the J call TRBJ2-3, with 7 nucleotides matching TRBD2. The CDR3 sequence is 13 residues long. The V gene end was trimmed by 8 bases and the J gene end by 3 bases; junction bases not matched to a gene: 5. Germline CDR1 and CDR2: MNHNS and SASEGT. The CDR3 region has the DNA TGTGCCAGCTCGCGGGAGAGGACAGATACGCAGTATTTT. Encoded protein: CASSRERTDTQYF.

Points on this clonotype: The DNA is left out, because the CDR3 cannot be placed on it with certainty; the CDR3 is given as TCRdb lists it. The chain is built from TRBV7-2 and TRBJ2-7; no check of the table's D call, TRBD2, against the DNA was made. CDR1 is SGHTA and CDR2 is FQGNSA in the germline V gene. The CDR3 totals 21 residues, both ends included. Here the CDR3 reads CASSFYICSASPGSLIYEQYF.

To note about this clonotype: An end of the junction does not agree with germline; a read error may underlie this. The chain carries TRBV20-1 and TRBJ2-7; TRBD2 might be the D (5 bases). Per germline, CDR1 DFQATT and CDR2 SNEGSKA (reference sequence). The CDR3 loop spans 11 amino acids. The CDR3 loop reads CSASGSGELYF. Written as DNA, the CDR3 is TGCAGTGCCTCGGGTTCCGGGGAGCTGTACTTC.